Included here is one T cell receptor beta chain sequence, with context. This clonotype was counted many times. Its antigen target is currently unknown. Nothing much larger sits one base from this clone, and base qualities are not available. The data are from a study of read filtering for tumor transcriptome and immune sequencing (dated by TCRdb to the early 2020s). Background on the whole study: The cohort consisted of some 16 male and 14 female patients, with a mean age of about 66 years and an age range of about 47 to 85. As a main aim, a read-filtering strategy for immune repertoire data was addressed, with the specific question being whether clonotypes supported by a single read should be removed. After DNase treatment, whole-transcriptome libraries were prepared with the TruSeq RNA Access Library Prep Kit. TCR repertoires obtained by targeted immune repertoire sequencing and by bulk whole-transcriptome sequencing performed on the same bone marrow samples were compared. TCR-region mapped reads per sample ranged from about 3.5 to 10.27 million with IR-seq versus only roughly 80 to 1273 with RNA-seq. By revised international staging, roughly 8 patients were R-ISS I, under 20 were R-ISS II and 6 or 7 were R-ISS III. General study outcomes and caveats: IR-seq captured clonotypes at much higher depth and more reliably than RNA-seq, and smaller IR-seq throughput sufficed to identify most shared clonotypes. The sorted CD138-negative fraction was a mixed bone marrow immune population, not purified T cells. The correlation between IR-seq and RNA-seq shared clonotype proportions was increased by removal of single-read clonotypes. Single-read clonotypes made up about 82% of clonotypes but roughly 3.5% of total reads in IR-seq, and around 73% of clonotypes and approximately 45% of reads in RNA-seq.

TCR libraries were built from approximately 0.4 ug RNA with the Immunoverse kit, using molecular barcoded adaptors covering alpha/delta and beta/gamma chains. TCR library preparation was performed with the same RNA that was used for transcriptome sequencing. TCR libraries were sequenced on an Illumina HiSeq 4000 with 2 x 150 cycles. The original pipeline was this. Using MiXCR, which included quality filtering and error correction, TCR reads were aligned to human V, D, J and C references and then assembled into CDR3 clonotypes. The tcR package in R was used to analyze clonotype counts and gene usage diversity. Raw mapping reads were checked after the RNA-seq reads had been mapped by STAR aligner version 2.5.3a onto the human GRCh37 genome. To test how sequencing depth affects detected clonotypes, IR-seq fastq files were randomly downsampled with Seqtk 1.3. TCRdb ran its own pipeline on the public reads, namely fastp trimming at Q25 and MiXCR clone calling, and kept in-frame beta chains. Rows with a matching CDR3 protein are joined into one entry that keeps the most common DNA and genes. These V and J calls derive from TCRdb rather than the authors' analysis. This sample has more than 100,000 distinct CDR3 sequences in its table, and about 13% of those were observed once. 8% to 9% of the sample rests with the top ten.

Counted from cysteine to phenylalanine, this CDR3 has 16 amino acids. This entry keeps only the CDR3 DNA: 48 bases, framed from base 1. V lost 3 bases and J lost 1 base; the stretch between them is 11 bases long. The germline V gene yields KGHDR for CDR1 and SFDVKD for CDR2. Every patient had bone marrow sampled at the time of active disease. Bone marrow mononuclear cells were isolated by Ficoll-Hypaque density gradient centrifugation. Myeloma plasma cells were removed and CD138-negative cells were obtained by negative selection following labeling with CD138 magnetic microbeads on a MACS separator. Flow cytometry with CD138 antibodies on an Attune NxT was used to check how pure the isolated cells were. Total RNA was extracted using TRIzol reagent and was quantified on a NanoDrop spectrophotometer. For each patient, the CD138-negative bone marrow sample underwent paired RNA-seq and IR-seq.

The V and J genes are TRBV24-1 and TRBJ2-2, with the identity of the D gene unclear. The receptor was isolated from a donor at least 40 years old with multiple myeloma. Sequencing input: a population of CD138-negative cells sorted from bone marrow. The meaning of the sample's cell subset or site label: bone marrow mononuclear cells depleted of CD138+ plasma/myeloma cells by negative magnetic selection. The bases read TGTGCCACCAGTGATCTACCAAAGGGGAACACCGGGGAGCTGTTTTTT. This codes for CATSDLPKGNTGELFF.